One and the same sample provided the 5 T cell receptor beta chains below, sequenced in a study of T cell repertoires in cytomegalovirus infection. TCRdb ran MiXCR on the reads and lists one entry per CDR3 protein. The sample lists 100,000 to 150,000 distinct CDR3 sequences; more than 7% were seen once. The material sequenced was PBMCs. These receptors all stem from a human donor in good health (CMV status not recorded). Some clones in this sample may be carry-over from other donors' samples.

Turning to this clonotype: A read error is possible here, since a much larger clone lies one base away. The chain recombines TRBV20-1 with TRBJ2-1, with TRBD2 identical over 8 bases. The CDR3 runs to 15 residues. Germline CDR1 is DFQATT and CDR2 is SNEGSKA (reference sequence). The CDR3 reads CNARFQRGPRDEQFF. The CDR3 coding sequence is TGCAATGCTAGATTCCAGCGGGGGCCCCGGGATGAGCAGTTCTTC.

Many counts were recorded for this clonotype. This sequence joins TRBV7-2 and TRBJ2-3, with 8 bases that match TRBD2. CDR1 SGHTA and CDR2 FQGNSA come from the germline V gene. The CDR3 runs to 14 residues. The junction had 7 bases not matched to a gene; V was cut back by 7 bases and J by 4 bases. The CDR3 protein is CASMSGGKADTQYF. The CDR3 coding sequence is TGTGCCAGCATGAGCGGGGGAAAGGCAGATACGCAGTATTTT.

In its sample, this clonotype was seen many times. The rearrangement links TRBV28 to TRBJ2-3; weak D call: TRBD2 (7 bases). This CDR3 has 14 residues. The V gene lost 6 bases and the J gene lost 2 bases, with 12 bases spanning the gap. Germline V gene data show CDR1 as MDHEN and CDR2 as SYDVKM. CDR3 coding DNA: TGTGCCAGCAGCCGGCGGGGGCCCACAGATACGCAGTATTTT. Its translation is CASSRRGPTDTQYF.

This clonotype was detected only a few times. The chain uses TRBV7-9 and TRBJ1-6; weak D call: TRBD1 (6 bases). Germline CDR1 is SEHNR and CDR2 is FQNEAQ (reference sequence). The CDR3 is made up of 17 amino acids. V lost 5 bases, J lost 7 bases, and 21 bases lay in between. As DNA, the CDR3 is TGTGCCAGCAGCAACTCAGGAAGGGGGATGTCCAATTCACCCCTCCACTTT. Translating gives CASSNSGRGMSNSPLHF.

This clonotype was recorded many times. The V call is TRBV28, the J call TRBJ1-5; possible D gene TRBD1, 5 bases. CDR1 and CDR2 from the germline V gene are MDHEN and SYDVKM. Trimming removed 2 bases at V and 1 base at J, with 21 bases between. The CDR3 is made up of 19 amino acids. This chain's CDR3 is CASSLPGTPRQLSNQPQHF. As DNA, the CDR3 is TGTGCCAGCAGTTTACCCGGGACCCCGCGCCAGTTAAGCAATCAGCCCCAGCATTTT.